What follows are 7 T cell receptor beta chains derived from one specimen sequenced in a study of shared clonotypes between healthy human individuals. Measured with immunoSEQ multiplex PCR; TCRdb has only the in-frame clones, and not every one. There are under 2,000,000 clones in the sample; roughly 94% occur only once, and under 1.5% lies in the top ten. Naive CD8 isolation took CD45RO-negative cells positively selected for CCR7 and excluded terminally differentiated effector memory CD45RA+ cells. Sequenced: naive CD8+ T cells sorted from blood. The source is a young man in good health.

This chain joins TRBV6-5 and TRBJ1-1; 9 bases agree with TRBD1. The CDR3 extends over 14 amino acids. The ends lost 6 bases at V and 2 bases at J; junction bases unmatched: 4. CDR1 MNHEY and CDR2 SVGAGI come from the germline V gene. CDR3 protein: CASRLGQGNTEAFF. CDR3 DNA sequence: TGTGCCAGCAGACTGGGACAGGGCAACACTGAAGCTTTCTTT.

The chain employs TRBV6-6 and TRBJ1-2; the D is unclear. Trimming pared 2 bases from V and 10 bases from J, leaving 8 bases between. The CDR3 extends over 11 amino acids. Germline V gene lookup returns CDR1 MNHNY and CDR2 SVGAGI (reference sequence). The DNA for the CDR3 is TGTGCCAGCAGTTACGCGGAGGACTACACCTTC. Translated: CASSYAEDYTF.

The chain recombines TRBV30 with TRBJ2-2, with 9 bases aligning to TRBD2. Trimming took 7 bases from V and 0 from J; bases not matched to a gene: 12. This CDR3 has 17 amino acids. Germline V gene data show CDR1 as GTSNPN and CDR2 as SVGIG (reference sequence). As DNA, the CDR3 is TGTGCCTCATTTTTTAGGACTAGCGAGCCGAACACCGGGGAGCTGTTTTTT. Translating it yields CASFFRTSEPNTGELFF.

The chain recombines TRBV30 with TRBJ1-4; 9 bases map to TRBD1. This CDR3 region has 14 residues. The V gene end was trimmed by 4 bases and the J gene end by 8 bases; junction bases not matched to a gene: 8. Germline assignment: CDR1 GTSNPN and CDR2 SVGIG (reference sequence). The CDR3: CAWTTGTGYEKLFF. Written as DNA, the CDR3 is TGTGCCTGGACCACCGGGACAGGGTACGAAAAACTGTTTTTT.

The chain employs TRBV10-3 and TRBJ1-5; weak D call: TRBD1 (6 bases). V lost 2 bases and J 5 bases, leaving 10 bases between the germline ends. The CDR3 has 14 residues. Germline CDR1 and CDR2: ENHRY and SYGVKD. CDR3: CAISEAGAHQPQHF. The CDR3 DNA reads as TGTGCCATCAGTGAGGCAGGGGCCCATCAGCCCCAGCATTTT.

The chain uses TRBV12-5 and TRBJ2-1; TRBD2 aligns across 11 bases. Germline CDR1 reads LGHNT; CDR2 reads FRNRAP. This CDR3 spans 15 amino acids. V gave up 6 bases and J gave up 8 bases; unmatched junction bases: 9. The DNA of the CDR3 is TGTGCTAGTGGCAAAACTAGCGGGAGCGTGGATGAGCAGTTCTTC. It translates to CASGKTSGSVDEQFF.

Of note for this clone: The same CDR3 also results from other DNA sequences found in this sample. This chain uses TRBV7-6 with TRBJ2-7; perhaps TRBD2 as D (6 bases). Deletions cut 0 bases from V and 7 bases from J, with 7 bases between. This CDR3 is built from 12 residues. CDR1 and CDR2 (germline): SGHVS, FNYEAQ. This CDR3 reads CASSLAGGEQYF. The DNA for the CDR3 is TGTGCCAGCAGCTTAGCGGGAGGAGAGCAGTACTTC.